The clone carrying this T cell receptor beta chain was detected once. The data derive from a study of blood T cell repertoires in COVID-19. Some clones are missing from TCRdb's copy, which holds only in-frame ones; the method was immunoSEQ multiplex PCR. The data show approximately 390,000 clones, about 90% seen once. CDR3 length: 16 residues. After removal of 2 bases from V and 0 bases from J, the junction contained 3 bases not matched to a gene. Germline values: CDR1 MGHRA, CDR2 YSYEKL. The sample was peripheral blood. This sequence joins TRBV4-1 and TRBJ1-4, with TRBD1 matching over 7 bases. The receptor comes from a woman aged 60-75 years with COVID-19, enrolled during active disease. CDR3 coding DNA: TGCGCCAGCAGCCAACAACAGGGGACAACTAATGAAAAACTGTTTTTT. Protein sequence: CASSQQQGTTNEKLFF.